The 9 T cell receptor beta chains below come from one sample, sequenced in a study of cytomegalovirus exposure and HLA in healthy donors. A multiplex PCR was run with 60 Vbeta primers and 13 Jbeta primers. Using immunoSEQ multiplex PCR, the repertoire was profiled, and TCRdb retains in-frame clones only, with some absent. The sample has around 68,000 clones; about 68% are singletons. Material for sequencing was PBMCs. The source is a woman aged 25 to 39 in good health and CMV-seropositive.

This clone was seen a few times. The CDR3 here is CASSVRPTGVAYEQYF. Here the CDR3 DNA reads TGCGCCAGCAGCGTTAGACCGACAGGGGTGGCCTACGAGCAGTACTTC. The chain uses TRBV4-1 and TRBJ2-7; TRBD1 agrees at 8 bases. Unmatched junction bases numbered 11, after V lost 5 bases and J lost 2 bases. This CDR3 spans 16 amino acids. Per germline, CDR1 MGHRA and CDR2 YSYEKL.

This clone appeared a few times. The J gene is TRBJ1-6, the V gene TRBV10-3; D call uncertain. The germline gives CDR1 ENHRY, CDR2 SYGVKD. The germline V and J ends were trimmed by 6 bases and 0 bases, with 6 bases remaining between them. The CDR3 spans 14 residues. This CDR3 reads CAISSDSYNSPLHF. The DNA for the CDR3 is TGTGCCATCAGCAGTGACTCCTATAATTCACCCCTCCACTTT.

V gene TRBV28 combines with J gene TRBJ2-7, with D uncertain. The CDR3 spans 14 residues. The germline V and J ends were trimmed by 4 bases and 0 bases, with 10 bases remaining between them. Germline-derived CDR1 and CDR2 are MDHEN and SYDVKM. The CDR3, as DNA: TGTGCCAGCAGTTCCCCACTGAGCTCCTACGAGCAGTACTTC. Its translation: CASSSPLSSYEQYF.

This chain uses TRBV29-1 with TRBJ1-2; D remains unclear. CDR3 length: 13 amino acids. V gave up 4 bases and J gave up 8 bases, with 17 bases separating them. Germline V gene lookup returns CDR1 SQVTM and CDR2 ANQGSEA. This CDR3 reads CSVGHGVATGYTF. The CDR3, as DNA: TGCAGCGTTGGTCACGGGGTCGCTACCGGCTACACCTTC.

Written as DNA, the CDR3 is TGTGCCAGCAGTATCGGCAATGAGCAGTTCTTC. Amino acid sequence: CASSIGNEQFF. The chain couples TRBV6-4 to TRBJ2-1; the D is unclear. This CDR3 is 11 amino acids long. The germline gives CDR1 MRHNA, CDR2 SNTAGT. With 5 bases removed from V and 6 bases from J, the gap between germline ends came to 5 bases.

The genes are TRBV10-1 and TRBJ2-7; TRBD2 is a possible D gene (6 bases). Per the germline V gene, CDR1 is WNHNN and CDR2 is SYGVQD (reference sequence). Trimming took off 6 bases at V and 5 bases at J, with 14 bases between the two ends. The CDR3 is made up of 13 amino acids. CDR3 region: CASRMGGGHEQYF. The CDR3 DNA follows: TGCGCCAGCAGGATGGGGGGAGGTCACGAGCAGTACTTC.

In nucleotides, the CDR3 is TGCAGCGCGGCGACGTCAGGGTATGGCACTGAAGCTTTCTTT. Translated: CSAATSGYGTEAFF. This sequence joins TRBV29-1 and TRBJ1-1, with D perhaps matching TRBD1 (5 bases). This CDR3 has 14 residues. In germline, CDR1 is SQVTM, CDR2 ANQGSEA. V was clipped by 7 bases and J by 4 bases, with 19 bases between them.

V gene TRBV27 combines with J gene TRBJ2-5, with a weak D call TRBD1 (5 bases). CDR1 and CDR2 from the germline V gene are MNHEY and SMNVEV (reference sequence). This CDR3 contains 14 residues. The germline V and J ends were trimmed by 3 bases and 4 bases, with 12 bases remaining between them. Here the CDR3 DNA reads TGTGCCAGCAGTTTCGGCAGGGCAGGAGAGACCCAGTACTTC. Translated, it gives CASSFGRAGETQYF.

This chain uses TRBV4-3 with TRBJ1-5, with a tentative D call TRBD1 (5 bases). CDR3 length: 15 residues. Deletions cut 0 bases from V and 0 bases from J, with 6 bases between. CDR1 LGHNA and CDR2 YSLEER come from the germline V gene. The CDR3 region has the DNA TGCGCCAGCAGCCAAGACAGGGTTAGCAATCAGCCCCAGCATTTT. Translation: CASSQDRVSNQPQHF.